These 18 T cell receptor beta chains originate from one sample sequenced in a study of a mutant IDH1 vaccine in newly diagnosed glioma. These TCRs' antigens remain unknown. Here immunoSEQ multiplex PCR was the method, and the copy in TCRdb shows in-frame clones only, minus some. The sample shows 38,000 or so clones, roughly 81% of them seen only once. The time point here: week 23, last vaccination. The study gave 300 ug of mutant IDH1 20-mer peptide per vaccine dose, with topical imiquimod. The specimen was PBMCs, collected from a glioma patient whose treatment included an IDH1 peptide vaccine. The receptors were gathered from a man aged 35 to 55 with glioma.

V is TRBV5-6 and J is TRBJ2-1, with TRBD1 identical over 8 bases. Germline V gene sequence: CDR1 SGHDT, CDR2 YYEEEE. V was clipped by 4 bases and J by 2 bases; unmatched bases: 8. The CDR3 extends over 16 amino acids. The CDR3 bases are TGTGCCAGCAGCCCAATTGGACAGGGACCCTACAATGAGCAGTTCTTC. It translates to CASSPIGQGPYNEQFF.

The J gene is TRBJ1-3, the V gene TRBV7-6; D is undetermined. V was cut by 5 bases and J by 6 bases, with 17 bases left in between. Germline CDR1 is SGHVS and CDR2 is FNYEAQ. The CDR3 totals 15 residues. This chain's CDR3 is CASSPTSGEKNTIYF. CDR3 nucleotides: TGTGCCAGCAGCCCAACGAGCGGGGAGAAAAACACCATATATTTT.

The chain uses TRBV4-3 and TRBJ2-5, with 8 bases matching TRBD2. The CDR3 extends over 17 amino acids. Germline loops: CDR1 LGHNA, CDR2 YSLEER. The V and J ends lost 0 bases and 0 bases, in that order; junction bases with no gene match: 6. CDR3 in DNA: TGCGCCAGCAGCCAAGATGGGGGACTAGGGTACCAAGAGACCCAGTACTTC. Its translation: CASSQDGGLGYQETQYF.

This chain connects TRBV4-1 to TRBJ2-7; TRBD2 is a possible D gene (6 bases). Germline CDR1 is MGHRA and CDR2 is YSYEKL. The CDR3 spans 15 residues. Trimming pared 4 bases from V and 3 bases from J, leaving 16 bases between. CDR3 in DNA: TGCGCCAGCAGCCCGGAGGAGGGACTGCGCTACGAGCAGTACTTC. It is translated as CASSPEEGLRYEQYF.

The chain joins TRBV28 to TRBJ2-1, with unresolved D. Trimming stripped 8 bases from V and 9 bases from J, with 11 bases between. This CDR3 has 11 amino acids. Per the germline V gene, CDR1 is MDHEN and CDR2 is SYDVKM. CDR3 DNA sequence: TGTGCCAGCGCCTCGGATGGTGAGCAGTTCTTC. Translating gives CASASDGEQFF. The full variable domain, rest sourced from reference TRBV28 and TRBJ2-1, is DVKVTQSSRYLVKRTGEKVFLECVQDMDHENMFWYRQDPGLGLRLIYFSYDVKMKEKGDIPEGYSVSREKKERFSLILESASTNQTSMYLCASASDGEQFFGPGTRLTVL.

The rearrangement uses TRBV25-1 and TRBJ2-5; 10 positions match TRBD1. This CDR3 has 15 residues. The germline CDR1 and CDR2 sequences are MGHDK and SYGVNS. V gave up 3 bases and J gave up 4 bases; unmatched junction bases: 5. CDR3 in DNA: TGTGCCAGCAGTGATCCCGGGACAGGGGCAGAGACCCAGTACTTC. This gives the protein CASSDPGTGAETQYF.

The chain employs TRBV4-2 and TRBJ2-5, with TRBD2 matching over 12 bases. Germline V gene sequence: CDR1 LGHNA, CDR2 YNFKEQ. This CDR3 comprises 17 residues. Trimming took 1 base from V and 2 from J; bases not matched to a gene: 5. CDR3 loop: CASSQGTSGGLQETQYF. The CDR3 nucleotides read TGTGCCAGCAGCCAAGGAACTAGCGGGGGGTTACAAGAGACCCAGTACTTC.

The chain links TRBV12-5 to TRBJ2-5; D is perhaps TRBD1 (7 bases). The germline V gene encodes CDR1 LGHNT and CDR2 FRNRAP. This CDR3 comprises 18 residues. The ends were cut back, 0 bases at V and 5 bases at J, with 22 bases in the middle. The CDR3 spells CASGLVPGDRVTVETQYF. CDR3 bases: TGTGCTAGTGGTTTGGTACCGGGGGACAGAGTAACGGTGGAGACCCAGTACTTC. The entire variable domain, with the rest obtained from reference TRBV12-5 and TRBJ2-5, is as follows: DARVTQTPRHKVTEMGQEVTMRCQPILGHNTVFWYRQTMMQGLELLAYFRNRAPLDDSGMPKDRFSAEMPDATLATLKIQPSEPRDSAVYFCASGLVPGDRVTVETQYFGPGTRLLVL.

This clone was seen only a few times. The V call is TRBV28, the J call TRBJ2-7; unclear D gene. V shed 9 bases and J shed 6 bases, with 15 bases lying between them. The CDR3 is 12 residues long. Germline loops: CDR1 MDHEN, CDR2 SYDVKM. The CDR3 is CASSILWTEQYF. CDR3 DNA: TGTGCCAGTTCCATCCTTTGGACCGAGCAGTACTTC.

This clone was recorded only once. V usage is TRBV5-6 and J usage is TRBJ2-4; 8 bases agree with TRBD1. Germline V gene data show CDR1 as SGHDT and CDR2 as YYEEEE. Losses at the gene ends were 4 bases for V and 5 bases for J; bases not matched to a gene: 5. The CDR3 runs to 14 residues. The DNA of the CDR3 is TGTGCCAGCAGCCGGACAGGGATCCAAAACATTCAGTACTTC. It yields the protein CASSRTGIQNIQYF.

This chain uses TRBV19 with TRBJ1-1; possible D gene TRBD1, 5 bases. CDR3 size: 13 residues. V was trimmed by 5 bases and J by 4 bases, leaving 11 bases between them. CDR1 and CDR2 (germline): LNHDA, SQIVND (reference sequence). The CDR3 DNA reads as TGTGCCAGTAGTCAGGGCGGGGGCACTGAAGCTTTCTTT. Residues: CASSQGGGTEAFF.

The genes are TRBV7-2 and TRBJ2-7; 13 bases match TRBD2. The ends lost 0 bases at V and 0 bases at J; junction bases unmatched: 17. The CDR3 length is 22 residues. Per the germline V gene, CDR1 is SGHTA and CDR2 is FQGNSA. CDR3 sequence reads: CASSLASSGTSGMVRSSYEQYF. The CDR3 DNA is TGTGCCAGCAGCTTAGCAAGCTCCGGGACTAGCGGGATGGTCAGGAGCTCCTACGAGCAGTACTTC.

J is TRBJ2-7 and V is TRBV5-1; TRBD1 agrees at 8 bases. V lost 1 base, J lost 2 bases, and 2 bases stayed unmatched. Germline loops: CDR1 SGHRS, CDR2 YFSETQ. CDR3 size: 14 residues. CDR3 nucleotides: TGCGCCAGCAGCTTGAGCAGGGGGCCCTACGAGCAGTACTTC. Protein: CASSLSRGPYEQYF.

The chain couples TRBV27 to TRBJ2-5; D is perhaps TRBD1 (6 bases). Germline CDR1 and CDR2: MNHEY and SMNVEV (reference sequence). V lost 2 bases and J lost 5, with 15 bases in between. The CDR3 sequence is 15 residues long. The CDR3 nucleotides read TGTGCCAGCAGTTTAGCTAGACAGGTCGTTGAGACCCAGTACTTC. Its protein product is CASSLARQVVETQYF.

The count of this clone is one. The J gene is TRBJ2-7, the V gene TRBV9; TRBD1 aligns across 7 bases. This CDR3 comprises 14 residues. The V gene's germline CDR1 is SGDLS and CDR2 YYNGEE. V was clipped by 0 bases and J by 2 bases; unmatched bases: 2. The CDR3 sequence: CASSVGGTAYEQYF. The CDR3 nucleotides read TGTGCCAGCAGCGTAGGAGGGACAGCCTACGAGCAGTACTTC.

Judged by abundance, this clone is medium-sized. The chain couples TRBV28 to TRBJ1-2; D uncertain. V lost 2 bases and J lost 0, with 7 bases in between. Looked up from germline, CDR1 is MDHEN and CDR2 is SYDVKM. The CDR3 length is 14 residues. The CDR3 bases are TGTGCCAGCAGTTTACTTCGGGCTAACTATGGCTACACCTTC. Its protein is CASSLLRANYGYTF.

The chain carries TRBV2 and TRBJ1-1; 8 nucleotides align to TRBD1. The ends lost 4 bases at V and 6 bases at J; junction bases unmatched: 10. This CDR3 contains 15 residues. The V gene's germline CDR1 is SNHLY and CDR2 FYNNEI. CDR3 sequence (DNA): TGTGCCAGCAGTGCTAAAGGACAGGGAAGCGCTGAAGCTTTCTTT. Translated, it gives CASSAKGQGSAEAFF.

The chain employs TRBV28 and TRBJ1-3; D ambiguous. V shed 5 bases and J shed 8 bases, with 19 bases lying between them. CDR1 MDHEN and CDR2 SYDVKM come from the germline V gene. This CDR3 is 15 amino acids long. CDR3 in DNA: TGTGCCAGCAGTCCCCCTCTGCAGTCGGGATACACCATATATTTT. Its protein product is CASSPPLQSGYTIYF.